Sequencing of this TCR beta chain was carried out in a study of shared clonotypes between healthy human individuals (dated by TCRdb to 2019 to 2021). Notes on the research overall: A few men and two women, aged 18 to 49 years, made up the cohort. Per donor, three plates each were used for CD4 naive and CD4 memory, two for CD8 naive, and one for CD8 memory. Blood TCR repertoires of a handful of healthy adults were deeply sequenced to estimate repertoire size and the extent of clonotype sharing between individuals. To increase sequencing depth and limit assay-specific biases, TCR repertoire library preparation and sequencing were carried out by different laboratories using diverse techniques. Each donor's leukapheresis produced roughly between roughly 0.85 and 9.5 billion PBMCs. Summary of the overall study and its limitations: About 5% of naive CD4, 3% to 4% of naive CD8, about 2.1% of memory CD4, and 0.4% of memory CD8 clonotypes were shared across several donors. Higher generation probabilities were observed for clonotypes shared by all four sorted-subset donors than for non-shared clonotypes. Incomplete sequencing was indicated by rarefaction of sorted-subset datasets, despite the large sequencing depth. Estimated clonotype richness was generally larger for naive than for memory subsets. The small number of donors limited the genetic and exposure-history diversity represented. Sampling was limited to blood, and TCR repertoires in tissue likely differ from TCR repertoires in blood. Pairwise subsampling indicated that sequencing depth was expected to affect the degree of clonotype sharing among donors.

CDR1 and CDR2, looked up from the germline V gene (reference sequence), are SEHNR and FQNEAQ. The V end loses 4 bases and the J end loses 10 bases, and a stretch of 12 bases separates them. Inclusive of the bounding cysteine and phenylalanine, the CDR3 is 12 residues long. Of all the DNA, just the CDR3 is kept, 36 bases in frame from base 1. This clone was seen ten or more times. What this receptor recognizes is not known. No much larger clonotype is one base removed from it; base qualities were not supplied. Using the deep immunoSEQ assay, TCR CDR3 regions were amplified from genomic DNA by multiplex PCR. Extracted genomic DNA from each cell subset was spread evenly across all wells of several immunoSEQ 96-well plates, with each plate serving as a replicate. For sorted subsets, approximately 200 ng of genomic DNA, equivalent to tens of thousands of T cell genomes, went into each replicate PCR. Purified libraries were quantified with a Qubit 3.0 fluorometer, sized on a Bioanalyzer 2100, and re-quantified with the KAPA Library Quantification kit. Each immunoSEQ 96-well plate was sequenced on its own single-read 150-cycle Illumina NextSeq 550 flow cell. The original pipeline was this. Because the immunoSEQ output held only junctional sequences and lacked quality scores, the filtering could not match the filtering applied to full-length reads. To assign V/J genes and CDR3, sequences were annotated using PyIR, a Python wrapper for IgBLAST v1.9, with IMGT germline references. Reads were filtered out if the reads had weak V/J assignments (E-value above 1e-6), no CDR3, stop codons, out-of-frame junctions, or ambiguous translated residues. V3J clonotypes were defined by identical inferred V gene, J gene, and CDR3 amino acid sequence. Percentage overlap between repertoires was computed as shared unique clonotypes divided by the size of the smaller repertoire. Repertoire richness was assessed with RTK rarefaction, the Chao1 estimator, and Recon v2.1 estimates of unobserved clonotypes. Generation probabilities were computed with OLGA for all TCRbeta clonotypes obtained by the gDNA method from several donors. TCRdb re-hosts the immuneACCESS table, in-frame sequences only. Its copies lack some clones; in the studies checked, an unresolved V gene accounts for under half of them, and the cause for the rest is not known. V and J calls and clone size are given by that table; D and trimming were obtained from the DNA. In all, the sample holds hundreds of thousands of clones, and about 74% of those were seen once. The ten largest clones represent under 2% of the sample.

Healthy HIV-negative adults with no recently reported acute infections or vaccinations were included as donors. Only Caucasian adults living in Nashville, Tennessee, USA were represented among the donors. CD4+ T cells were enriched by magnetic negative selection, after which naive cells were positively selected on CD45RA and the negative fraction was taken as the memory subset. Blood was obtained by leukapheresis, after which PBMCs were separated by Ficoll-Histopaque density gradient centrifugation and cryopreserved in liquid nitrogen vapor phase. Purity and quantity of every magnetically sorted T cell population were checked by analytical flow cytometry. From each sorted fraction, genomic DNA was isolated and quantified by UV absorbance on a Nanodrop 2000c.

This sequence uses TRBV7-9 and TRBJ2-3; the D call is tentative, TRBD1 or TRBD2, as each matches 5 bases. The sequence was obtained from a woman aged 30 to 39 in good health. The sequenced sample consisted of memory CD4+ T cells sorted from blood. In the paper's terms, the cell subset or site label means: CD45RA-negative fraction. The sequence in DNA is TGTGCCAGCAGCTCTGGATTGGGGGCGCAGTATTTT. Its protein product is CASSSGLGAQYF.